The T cell receptor (beta chain) under discussion was sequenced for a study of response to subunit inactivated influenza vaccine. Overall study results and limits: Authors proposed each seasonal influenza vaccination draws in few new T cells.

The sample holds many counts of this clonotype. The antigen is not known. CDR3 size: 13 residues. TCRdb reprocessed the RT-PCR reads via MiXCR and lists one record per CDR3 protein. Among roughly 170,000 distinct CDR3 sequences listed, around 9% were seen once. The chain has TRBV21-1 and TRBJ2-1; TRBD1 reflects the table's D call only, with no check against the DNA. TRBV21-1 is a known pseudogene. The sample in question was non-naive T cells sorted from PBMCs, obtained on the day of vaccination. The sequence came from a man between 45 and 60 years old who received an inactivated influenza vaccine. CDR3 protein: CASSKLTGGSQFF. As DNA, the CDR3 is TGTGCCAGCAGCAAACTCACAGGGGGTTCACAGTTCTTC.